This T cell receptor (beta chain) stems from a study of control samples from healthy donors and cancer patients. The method was immunoSEQ multiplex PCR; TCRdb's version includes in-frame clones alone and lacks a portion of them. The table records over 150,000 clones, about 90% of them present only once. Trimming at V came to 2 bases and at J to 4 bases, leaving 6 bases not matched to a gene. The V gene's germline CDR1 is SGHTA and CDR2 FQGNSA. This CDR3 spans 15 amino acids. The sequence was obtained from a woman aged 40-49 years in good health. Material for sequencing was blood. The chain is built from TRBV7-2 and TRBJ1-2; 8 bases agree with TRBD1. Written as DNA, the CDR3 is TGTGCCAGCAGCTTAATCCGGACAGGGACCTATGGCTACACCTTC. Amino acid sequence: CASSLIRTGTYGYTF.